This is a list of T cell receptor beta chains from one sample in a study of identical twins. MiXCR, applied by TCRdb to the 5' RACE reads, yields one record per CDR3 protein. This table has some 630,000 distinct CDR3 sequences, about 7% appearing once. The sample was also reused in another study, on yellow fever vaccine responses in identical twins.

The sample consisted of PBMCs. The origin of the receptors is a woman aged 18-30 years in good health. The CDR3 runs from the conserved cysteine through the conserved F or W. The order of the fields is D gene, clone size, J gene, V gene, CDR3 protein, CDR3 DNA. A D gene is named only where the DNA matches it firmly. Rows may omit the clone size; those that give it use once, few, many or a size class.

>.|few|TRBJ2-1|TRBV10-3
CAIRPTNNEQFF
TGTGCCATCAGACCGACTAACAATGAGCAGTTCTTC
>.|many|TRBJ2-3|TRBV20-1
CSSPDLSSTDTQYF
TGCAGCTCTCCTGACCTCTCTAGCACAGATACGCAGTATTTT
>TRBD2|few|TRBJ2-3|TRBV3-1
CASSPGALAGPDTQYF
TGTGCCAGCAGCCCCGGCGCGCTAGCGGGACCAGATACGCAGTATTTT
>TRBD2|.|TRBJ2-3|TRBV6-2/TRBV6-3
CAARLAGGTDTQYF
TGTGCCGCCCGACTAGCGGGGGGCACAGATACGCAGTATTTT
>.|few|TRBJ2-5|TRBV5-1
CASSLEIPGRETQYF
TGCGCCAGCAGCTTGGAAATTCCGGGACGGGAGACCCAGTACTTC
>TRBD1|once|TRBJ2-6|TRBV20-1
CSAQRDSPSGANVLTF
TGCAGTGCTCAACGGGACAGCCCCTCTGGGGCCAACGTCCTGACTTTC
>TRBD2|few|TRBJ2-7|TRBV12-3/TRBV12-4
CASSGTSASSYEQYF
TGTGCCAGCAGCGGGACTAGCGCTAGCTCCTACGAGCAGTACTTC
>TRBD2|many|TRBJ2-3|TRBV28
CASSWTSYSLDTQYF
TGTGCCAGCAGTTGGACTAGCTATTCCCTCGATACGCAGTATTTT
>.|.|TRBJ2-1|TRBV14
CASSRRTKLRQTTTNEQFF
TGTGCCAGCAGCCGAAGGACGAAGCTCCGACAGACGACTACGAATGAGCAGTTCTTC
>TRBD2|.|TRBJ2-5|TRBV20-1
CSARPLAGEETQYF
TGCAGTGCGAGACCGCTAGCGGGAGAAGAGACCCAGTACTTC